This T cell receptor beta chain came from a study of blood T cell repertoires in COVID-19. Original handling: Reference gene primer amplification yielded estimated nucleated cell counts. The assay was immunoSEQ multiplex PCR, and TCRdb's table has in-frame clones only and misses some. That table gives V, J and clone size, and the DNA gave D and trimming. The repertoire includes roughly 110,000 clones, about 89% of them detected once, and 4.9% sits in the top ten. Germline V gene lookup returns CDR1 LNHDA and CDR2 SQIVND (reference sequence). This CDR3 comprises 15 residues. J was trimmed by 6 bases and V by 8 bases; bases with no gene match: 9.

This sequence was found in a man aged 35-49 years with active or convalescent COVID-19. Sequencing input: peripheral blood. The chain has TRBV19 and TRBJ2-1; 11 positions agree with TRBD1. The CDR3 reads CASQPEDRGLNEQFF. The CDR3 bases are TGTGCCAGTCAACCTGAGGACAGGGGGCTCAATGAGCAGTTCTTC.